These T cell receptor beta chains were read from a single sample in a study of regulatory T cells in long-lasting Graves disease. TCRdb re-analysed the multiplex PCR reads in MiXCR, keeping a single row per CDR3 protein. Of roughly 430,000 distinct CDR3 sequences detected, around a fifth appear once; the ten largest clones hold more than 13%. Source: peripheral blood mononuclear cells (PBMCs), taken when the disease was refractory, from a patient treated with antithyroid drugs. Receptor source: a female donor with Graves disease. Both conserved end residues are part of each CDR3. A D gene is named only where the DNA matches it firmly. Rows may omit the clone size; those that give it use once, few, many or a size class.

j_gene: TRBJ1-1
d_gene: TRBD1
v_gene: TRBV11-2
abundance: few
len: 14
CDR3nt: TGTGCCAGCAGCTTCGGACAGGGGGCCGGGGAAGCTTTCTTT
CDR3aa: CASSFGQGAGEAFF

j_gene: TRBJ1-6
d_gene: -
v_gene: TRBV12-3/TRBV12-4
abundance: few
len: 15
CDR3nt: TGTGCCAGCAGTTCTCGAGGCTACCCGGGGTCACCCCTCCACTTT
CDR3aa: CASSSRGYPGSPLHF

j_gene: TRBJ1-1
d_gene: -
v_gene: TRBV6-1
abundance: few
len: 16
CDR3nt: TGTGCCAGCAGGGGGGGGGGGCTGTTTTTGAACACTGAAGCTTTCTTT
CDR3aa: CASRGGGLFLNTEAFF

j_gene: TRBJ2-1
d_gene: TRBD2
v_gene: TRBV29-1
abundance: -
len: 15
CDR3nt: TGCAGCGCTTACGGGACTAGCGGGATCGACAATGAGCAGTTCTTC
CDR3aa: CSAYGTSGIDNEQFF

j_gene: TRBJ2-7
d_gene: -
v_gene: TRBV28
abundance: many
len: 13
CDR3nt: TGTGCCACCCGCTCCGGGGTCCTCGCCGAGCAGTACTTC
CDR3aa: CATRSGVLAEQYF

j_gene: TRBJ1-2
d_gene: TRBD1
v_gene: TRBV12-3/TRBV12-4
abundance: many
len: 14
CDR3nt: TGTGCCAGCAGCCAGGACAGGGGCCTCTTCAGCTACACCTTC
CDR3aa: CASSQDRGLFSYTF

j_gene: TRBJ2-7
d_gene: -
v_gene: TRBV6-1
abundance: -
len: 13
CDR3nt: TGTGCCAGCAGTGGGGACAAGGGATACGAGCAGTACTTC
CDR3aa: CASSGDKGYEQYF

j_gene: TRBJ1-5
d_gene: -
v_gene: TRBV28
abundance: many
len: 15
CDR3nt: TGTGCCAGCAGTTTCGCGGGTAGAAGCAATCAGCCCCAGCATTTT
CDR3aa: CASSFAGRSNQPQHF

j_gene: TRBJ2-1
d_gene: -
v_gene: TRBV3-1
abundance: -
len: 17
CDR3nt: TGTGCCAGCAGCCAAGATCAAGCGGCCTTTCATCCCAATGAGCAGTTCTTC
CDR3aa: CASSQDQAAFHPNEQFF

j_gene: TRBJ2-5
d_gene: -
v_gene: TRBV29-1
abundance: -
len: 11
CDR3nt: TGCAGCGCCCCGAGTGGGGAGACCCAGTACTTC
CDR3aa: CSAPSGETQYF

j_gene: TRBJ2-2
d_gene: TRBD1
v_gene: TRBV12-3/TRBV12-4
abundance: -
len: 14
CDR3nt: TGTGCCAGCAGGGACAGGGGCGACACCGGGGAGCTGTTTTTT
CDR3aa: CASRDRGDTGELFF

j_gene: TRBJ2-7
d_gene: TRBD2
v_gene: TRBV27
abundance: -
len: 14
CDR3nt: TGTGCCAGCAGTTTTCTAGCGGGAGGTAACGAGCAGTACTTC
CDR3aa: CASSFLAGGNEQYF

j_gene: TRBJ1-3
d_gene: -
v_gene: TRBV7-6
abundance: -
len: 15
CDR3nt: TGTGCCAGCAGCTTACAACCGACAGCAGGAAACACCATATATTTT
CDR3aa: CASSLQPTAGNTIYF